This T cell receptor (beta chain) was documented in a study of T-cell reconstitution after alpha-beta-depleted transplantation in children. The table lists this clonotype with a few counts. During its preparation, the TCRbeta library received unique molecular identifiers. TCRdb re-called the PCR reads with MiXCR, one entry per CDR3 protein. The sample includes 550,000 to 800,000 distinct CDR3 sequences, less than 15% of them seen just once. Trimming took 4 bases from V and 6 from J, leaving 17 bases between them. The CDR3 loop spans 14 amino acids. The germline CDR1 and CDR2 sequences are SGHRS and YFSETQ.

Sequencing was performed on PBMCs, taken before TCRalphabeta/CD19-depleted stem cell transplant. The chain recombines TRBV5-1 with TRBJ2-7; perhaps TRBD1 as D (6 bases). The source is a girl aged 2 to 10 with congenital amegakaryocytic thrombocytopenia, due to receive a stem cell transplant. DNA for the CDR3: TGCGCCAGCAGCGCACGGGATCTAGGGGGCGAGCAGTACTTC. Protein sequence: CASSARDLGGEQYF. Filled out from reference TRBV5-1 and TRBJ2-7, the complete variable domain reads KAGVTQTPRYLIKTRGQQVTLSCSPISGHRSVSWYQQTPGQGLQFLFEYFSETQRNKGNFPGRFSGRQFSNSRSEMNVSTLELGDSALYLCASSARDLGGEQYFGPGTRLTVT.